These 7 T cell receptor beta chains came from one sample sequenced in a study of blood T cells in healthy people across ages. A J-beta primer mix and a sample-barcoded 5' primer were used in a second PCR of about 7 to 12 cycles. TCRdb redid the calling of the 5' RACE reads with MiXCR, one entry per CDR3 protein. This table holds approximately 800,000 distinct CDR3 sequences, about 47% found once. What was sequenced was blood. These receptor sequences come from a man older than 75 in good health.

The rearrangement links TRBV20-1 to TRBJ2-5; a possible D gene is TRBD2 (5 bases). This CDR3 has 13 amino acids. CDR1 is DFQATT, CDR2 SNEGSKA, per germline (reference sequence). V was trimmed by 4 bases and J by 5 bases, leaving 14 bases between them. The CDR3 reads CSATAPGGETQYF. Written as DNA, the CDR3 is TGCAGTGCTACTGCCCCCGGCGGGGAGACCCAGTACTTC.

This chain connects TRBV4-3 to TRBJ1-5, with 7 bases lining up with TRBD1. The CDR3 covers 14 residues. V shed 0 bases and J 7 bases; nucleotides not matched to a gene: 3. Germline V gene lookup returns CDR1 LGHNA and CDR2 YSLEER. The DNA for the CDR3 is TGCGCCAGCAGCCAAGAGTACAGGGGCCAGCCCCAGCATTTT. Residues: CASSQEYRGQPQHF.

The chain has TRBV7-8 and TRBJ2-5; possibly TRBD1 or TRBD2 for D (5 bases each). Germline V gene data show CDR1 as SGHVS and CDR2 as FQNEAQ. CDR3 size: 12 residues. The CDR3 region has the DNA TGTGCAAGCGGCAGGGTCTCAGAGACCCAGTACTTC. Translated, it gives CASGRVSETQYF.

The rearrangement links TRBV29-1 to TRBJ2-1; 9 nucleotides align to TRBD2. This CDR3 is built from 14 residues. The V gene's germline CDR1 is SQVTM and CDR2 ANQGSEA. The ends lost 7 bases at V and 7 bases at J; junction bases unmatched: 11. CDR3 sequence (DNA): TGCAGCGGCGGGGGGACTAGCCCTTGGAATGAGCAGTTCTTC. Its protein is CSGGGTSPWNEQFF.

The J gene is TRBJ1-3, the V gene TRBV25-1, with D maybe TRBD1 (6 bases). The V end lost 2 bases, the J end lost 6 bases, and 11 bases lay between the germline ends. This CDR3 region has 14 residues. Germline loops: CDR1 MGHDK, CDR2 SYGVNS. CDR3 in DNA: TGTGCCAGCAGTGAAGAACAGGGCGAAAACACCATATATTTT. It encodes CASSEEQGENTIYF.

In the case of this clonotype: Possible read error: a much larger clone is one base away. This rearrangement joins TRBV10-3 to TRBJ2-5; 12 nucleotides agree with TRBD2. The CDR3 runs 15 residues. With V trimmed by 3 bases and J by 11 bases, 10 bases remained unmatched. The germline CDR1 and CDR2 sequences are ENHRY and SYGVKD. The CDR3 sequence is CAISDWTSGTYGQYF. As DNA, the CDR3 is TGTGCCATCAGTGATTGGACTAGCGGGACATACGGGCAGTACTTC.

The sample holds a few counts of this clonotype. The chain has TRBV10-2 and TRBJ1-1, with D unclear. This CDR3 has 12 amino acids. V was trimmed by 7 bases and J by 6 bases, leaving 12 bases between them. The germline CDR1 and CDR2 sequences are WSHSY and SAAADI. CDR3 in amino acids: CASTPEPPEAFF. The CDR3 DNA reads TGCGCCAGCACCCCCGAACCCCCTGAAGCTTTCTTT.